This record covers a single T cell receptor (beta chain). The antigen remains unidentified. Treatment specified: oral pan-JAK inhibitor, 5-10 mg twice daily. Sorted populations comprised CD4+ and CD8+ T cells obtained from PBMCs. The sample belongs to a study of CD8+ T cells in alopecia areata. Study information: Tofacitinib therapy took 6 to 18 months; 6 months off drug came after. Overall study findings and caveats: An increase in clonality over normal scalp was evident in lesional scalp, especially alopecia totalis/universalis.

RNA was isolated and reverse transcribed to cDNA, the sequencing template. Repertoires were generated with immunoSEQ multiplex PCR, while TCRdb's copy carries only in-frame clones and drops some. The sample shows 180,000 or so clones, roughly 63% of them seen only once. The sample consisted of CD4+ T cells sorted from blood, taken between weeks 55 and 65, from a patient treated with tofacitinib. The receptor was derived from a human donor with alopecia areata.

The CDR3 sequence: CASSVAVEQFF. In DNA form, the CDR3 reads TGTGCCAGCAGCGTAGCAGTTGAGCAGTTCTTC. V and J are TRBV9 and TRBJ2-1; no definite D call. The CDR3 totals 11 residues. V dropped 0 bases and J dropped 9 bases, with 4 bases sitting between them. Germline V gives CDR1 SGDLS, CDR2 YYNGEE.